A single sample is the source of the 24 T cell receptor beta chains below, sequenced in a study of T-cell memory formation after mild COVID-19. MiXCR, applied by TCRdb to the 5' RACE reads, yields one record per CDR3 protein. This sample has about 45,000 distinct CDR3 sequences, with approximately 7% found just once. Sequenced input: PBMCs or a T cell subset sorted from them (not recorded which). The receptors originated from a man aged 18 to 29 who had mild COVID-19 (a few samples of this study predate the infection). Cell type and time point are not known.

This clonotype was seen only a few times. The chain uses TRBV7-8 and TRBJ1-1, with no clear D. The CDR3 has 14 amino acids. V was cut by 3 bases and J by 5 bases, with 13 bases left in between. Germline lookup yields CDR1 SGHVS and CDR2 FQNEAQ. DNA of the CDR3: TGTGCCAGCAGCTTCTCGGACCTTAGGACTGAAGCTTTCTTT. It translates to CASSFSDLRTEAFF.

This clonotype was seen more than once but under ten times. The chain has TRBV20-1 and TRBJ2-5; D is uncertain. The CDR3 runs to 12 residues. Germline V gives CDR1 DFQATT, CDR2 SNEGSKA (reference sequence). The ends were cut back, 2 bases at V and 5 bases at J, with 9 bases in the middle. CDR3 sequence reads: CSARLVSETQYF. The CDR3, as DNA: TGCAGTGCTAGACTAGTTTCGGAGACCCAGTACTTC.

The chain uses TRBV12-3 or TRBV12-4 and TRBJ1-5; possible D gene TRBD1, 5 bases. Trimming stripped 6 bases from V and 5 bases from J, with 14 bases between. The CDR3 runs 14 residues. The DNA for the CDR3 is TGTGCCAGCAGCCTTGACGGGGCCTATCAGCCCCAGCATTTT. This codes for CASSLDGAYQPQHF.

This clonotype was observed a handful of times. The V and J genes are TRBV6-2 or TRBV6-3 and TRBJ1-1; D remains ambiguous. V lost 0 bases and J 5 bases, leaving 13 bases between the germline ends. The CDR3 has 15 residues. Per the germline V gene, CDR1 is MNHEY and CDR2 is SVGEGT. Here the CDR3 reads CASSYSPLRDTEAFF. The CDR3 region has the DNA TGTGCCAGCAGTTACTCCCCGCTTCGGGATACTGAAGCTTTCTTT.

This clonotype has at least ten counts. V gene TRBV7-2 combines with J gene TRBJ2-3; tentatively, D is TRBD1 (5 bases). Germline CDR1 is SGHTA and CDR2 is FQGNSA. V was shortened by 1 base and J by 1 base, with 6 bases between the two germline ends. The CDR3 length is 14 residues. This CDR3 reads CASSLEGRTDTQYF. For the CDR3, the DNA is TGTGCCAGCAGCTTAGAGGGGCGCACAGATACGCAGTATTTT.

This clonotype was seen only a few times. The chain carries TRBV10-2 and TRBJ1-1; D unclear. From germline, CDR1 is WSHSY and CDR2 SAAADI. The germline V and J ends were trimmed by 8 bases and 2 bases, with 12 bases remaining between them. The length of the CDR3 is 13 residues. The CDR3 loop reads CASVVGLNTEAFF. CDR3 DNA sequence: TGCGCCAGCGTGGTAGGGCTCAACACTGAAGCTTTCTTT.

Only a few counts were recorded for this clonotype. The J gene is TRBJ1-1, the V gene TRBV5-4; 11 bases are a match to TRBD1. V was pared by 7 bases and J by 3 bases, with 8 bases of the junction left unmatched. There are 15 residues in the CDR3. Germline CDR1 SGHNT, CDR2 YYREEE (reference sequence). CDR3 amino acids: CASSWTGGMDTEAFF. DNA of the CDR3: TGTGCCAGCTCCTGGACAGGGGGCATGGACACTGAAGCTTTCTTT.

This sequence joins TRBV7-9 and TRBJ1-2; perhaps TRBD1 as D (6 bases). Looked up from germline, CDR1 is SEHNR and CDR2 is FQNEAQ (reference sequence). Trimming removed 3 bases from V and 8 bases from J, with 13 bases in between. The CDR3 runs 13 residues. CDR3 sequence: CASSFDRFAGYTF. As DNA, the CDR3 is TGTGCCAGCAGCTTTGACAGGTTCGCGGGCTACACCTTC. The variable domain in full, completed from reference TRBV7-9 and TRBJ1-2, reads DTGVSQNPRHKITKRGQNVTFRCDPISEHNRLYWYRQTLGQGPEFLTYFQNEAQLEKSRLLSDRFSAERPKGSFSTLEIQRTEQGDSAMYLCASSFDRFAGYTFGSGTRLTVV.

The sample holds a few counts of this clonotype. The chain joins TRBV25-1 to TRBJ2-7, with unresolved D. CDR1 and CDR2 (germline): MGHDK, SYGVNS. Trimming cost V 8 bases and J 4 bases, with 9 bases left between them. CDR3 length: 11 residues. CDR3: CASPFRYEQYV. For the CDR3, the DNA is TGTGCCAGCCCCTTTCGATACGAGCAGTACGTC.

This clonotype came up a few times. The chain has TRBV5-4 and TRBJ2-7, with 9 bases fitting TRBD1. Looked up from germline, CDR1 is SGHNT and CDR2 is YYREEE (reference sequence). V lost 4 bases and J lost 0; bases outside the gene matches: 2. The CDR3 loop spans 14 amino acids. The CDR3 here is CASSRTGDSYEQYF. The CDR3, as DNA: TGTGCCAGCAGCCGGACAGGGGACTCCTACGAGCAGTACTTC.

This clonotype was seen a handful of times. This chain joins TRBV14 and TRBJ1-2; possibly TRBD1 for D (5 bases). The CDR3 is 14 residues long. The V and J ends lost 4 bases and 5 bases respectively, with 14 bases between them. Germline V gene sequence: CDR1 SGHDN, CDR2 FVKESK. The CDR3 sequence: CASSPIRGGYGYTF. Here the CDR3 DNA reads TGTGCCAGCAGCCCTATTCGGGGGGGATATGGCTACACCTTC.

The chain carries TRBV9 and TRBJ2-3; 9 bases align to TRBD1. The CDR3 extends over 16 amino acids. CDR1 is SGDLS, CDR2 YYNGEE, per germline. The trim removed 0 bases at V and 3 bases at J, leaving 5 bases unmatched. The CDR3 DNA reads TGTGCCAGCAGCGTAGCTTCCGGACAGGGGACAGATACGCAGTATTTT. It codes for CASSVASGQGTDTQYF.

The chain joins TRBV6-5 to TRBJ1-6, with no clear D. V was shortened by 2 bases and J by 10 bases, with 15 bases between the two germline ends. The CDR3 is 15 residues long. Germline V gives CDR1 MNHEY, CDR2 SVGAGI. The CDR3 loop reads CASSYGSVFRSPLHF. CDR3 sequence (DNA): TGTGCCAGCAGTTACGGTTCGGTTTTCCGGTCACCCCTCCACTTT.

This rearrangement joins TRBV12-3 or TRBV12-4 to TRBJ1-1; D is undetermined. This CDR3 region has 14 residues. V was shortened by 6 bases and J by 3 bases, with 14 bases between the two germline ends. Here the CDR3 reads CASRGLVGDTEAFF. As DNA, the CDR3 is TGTGCCAGCAGAGGACTTGTGGGTGACACTGAAGCTTTCTTT.

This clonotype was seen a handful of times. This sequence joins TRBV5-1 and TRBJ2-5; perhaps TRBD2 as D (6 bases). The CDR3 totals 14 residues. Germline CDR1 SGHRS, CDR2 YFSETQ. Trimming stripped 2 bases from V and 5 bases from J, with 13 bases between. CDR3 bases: TGCGCCAGCAGCTTATCTAGCGTTTCGGAGACCCAGTACTTC. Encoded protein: CASSLSSVSETQYF.

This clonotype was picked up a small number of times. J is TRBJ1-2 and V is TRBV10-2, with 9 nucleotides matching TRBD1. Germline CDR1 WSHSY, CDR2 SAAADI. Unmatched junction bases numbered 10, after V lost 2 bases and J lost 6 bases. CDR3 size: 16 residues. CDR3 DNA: TGCGCCAGCAGTGAGCCGACCGGGACAGGGACACATGGCTACACCTTC. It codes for CASSEPTGTGTHGYTF.

The CDR3 region has the DNA TGCGCCAGCAGTGAACCCGGAGGAGATACGCAGTATTTT. It is translated as CASSEPGGDTQYF. The chain is built from TRBV10-2 and TRBJ2-3, with a weak D call TRBD2 (5 bases). Germline V gene data show CDR1 as WSHSY and CDR2 as SAAADI. This CDR3 is built from 13 residues. V was cut by 3 bases and J by 5 bases, with 9 bases left in between.

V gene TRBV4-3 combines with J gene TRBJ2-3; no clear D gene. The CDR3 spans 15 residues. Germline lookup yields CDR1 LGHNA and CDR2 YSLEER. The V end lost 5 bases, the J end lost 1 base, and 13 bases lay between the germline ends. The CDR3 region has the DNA TGCGCCAGCAGCTCGTTTCTAGTGGGCACAGATACGCAGTATTTT. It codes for CASSSFLVGTDTQYF.

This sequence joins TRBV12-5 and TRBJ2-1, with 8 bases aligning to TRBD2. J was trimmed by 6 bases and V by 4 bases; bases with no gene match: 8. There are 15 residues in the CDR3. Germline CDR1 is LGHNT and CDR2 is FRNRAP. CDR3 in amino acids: CASGSQRGSRNEQFF. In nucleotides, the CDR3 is TGTGCTAGTGGTTCCCAGCGGGGGAGCCGCAATGAGCAGTTCTTC.

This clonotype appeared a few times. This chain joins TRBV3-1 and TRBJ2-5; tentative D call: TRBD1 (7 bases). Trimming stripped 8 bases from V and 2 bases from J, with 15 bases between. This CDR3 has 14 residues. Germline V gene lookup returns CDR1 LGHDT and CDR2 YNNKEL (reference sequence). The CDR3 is CASSLAGQQETQYF. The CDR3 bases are TGTGCCAGCTCCCTGGCGGGACAGCAAGAGACCCAGTACTTC.

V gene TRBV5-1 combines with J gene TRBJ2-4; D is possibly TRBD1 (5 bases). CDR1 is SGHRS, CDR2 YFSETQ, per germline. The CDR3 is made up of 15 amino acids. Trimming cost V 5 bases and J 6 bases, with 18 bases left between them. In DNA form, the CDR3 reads TGCGCCAGCAGGGACGGCGACCTGCAGGGAAACATTCAGTACTTC. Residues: CASRDGDLQGNIQYF. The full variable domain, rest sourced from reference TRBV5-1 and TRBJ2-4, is KAGVTQTPRYLIKTRGQQVTLSCSPISGHRSVSWYQQTPGQGLQFLFEYFSETQRNKGNFPGRFSGRQFSNSRSEMNVSTLELGDSALYLCASRDGDLQGNIQYFGAGTRLSVL.

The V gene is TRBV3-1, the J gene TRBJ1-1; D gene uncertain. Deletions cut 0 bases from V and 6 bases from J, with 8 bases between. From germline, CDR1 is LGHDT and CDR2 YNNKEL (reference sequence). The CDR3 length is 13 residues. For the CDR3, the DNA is TGTGCCAGCAGCCAAGATCCAGCTCCTGAAGCTTTCTTT. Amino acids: CASSQDPAPEAFF. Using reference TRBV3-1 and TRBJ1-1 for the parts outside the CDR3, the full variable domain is DTAVSQTPKYLVTQMGNDKSIKCEQNLGHDTMYWYKQDSKKFLKIMFSYNNKELIINETVPNRFSPKSPDKAHLNLHINSLELGDSAVYFCASSQDPAPEAFFGQGTRLTVV.

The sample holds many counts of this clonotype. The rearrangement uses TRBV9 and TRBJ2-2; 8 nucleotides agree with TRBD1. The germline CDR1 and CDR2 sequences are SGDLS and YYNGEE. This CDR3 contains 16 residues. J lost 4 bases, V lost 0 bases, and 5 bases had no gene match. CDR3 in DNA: TGTGCCAGCAGCGTAGCCACAGGGGGGAGCACCGGGGAGCTGTTTTTT. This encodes CASSVATGGSTGELFF.

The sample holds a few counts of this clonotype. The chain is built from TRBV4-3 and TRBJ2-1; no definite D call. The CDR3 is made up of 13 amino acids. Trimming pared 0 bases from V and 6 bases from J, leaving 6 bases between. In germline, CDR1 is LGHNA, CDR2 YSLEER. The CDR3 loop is CASSQEHVNEQFF. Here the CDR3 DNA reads TGCGCCAGCAGCCAAGAACATGTCAATGAGCAGTTCTTC.